Reported below is one TCR beta chain. Germline CDR1 is SEHNR and CDR2 is FQNEAQ (reference sequence). The CDR3 length is 15 residues. V lost 2 bases, J lost 7 bases, and 5 bases stayed unmatched. These data come from a study of cytomegalovirus exposure and HLA in healthy donors. PCR primers comprised 60 Vbeta and 13 Jbeta primers. Authors' analysis steps: Later reanalysis found approximately 80 million unique TCR beta chains, around 10 million of them shared. The method was immunoSEQ multiplex PCR; TCRdb's version includes in-frame clones alone and lacks a portion of them. V and J calls and clone size are given by that table; D and trimming were obtained from the DNA. The sample carries some 190,000 clones, around four fifths recorded once.

The sample taken for sequencing was PBMCs. The source of this sequence is a woman aged 30 to 39 in good health and CMV-seronegative. The gene calls are TRBV7-9 and TRBJ2-1; TRBD1 aligns across 10 bases. CDR3 sequence (DNA): TGTGCCAGCAGCTTACCGGACAGGGGGTGGAATGAGCAGTTCTTC. Translating it yields CASSLPDRGWNEQFF.